Listed here are 8 T cell receptor beta chains from one sample, sequenced in a study of T cell repertoires in cytomegalovirus infection. TCRdb ran MiXCR on the reads and lists one entry per CDR3 protein. The sample has about 180,000 distinct CDR3 sequences; approximately 15% are singletons. What was sequenced was PBMCs. These receptors came from a human donor in good health (CMV status not recorded). Some clones in this sample may be carry-over from other donors' samples.

This clonotype has ten or more counts. The V and J genes are TRBV27 and TRBJ2-7, with TRBD1 matching over 7 bases. Germline V gene sequence: CDR1 MNHEY, CDR2 SMNVEV (reference sequence). V lost 2 bases, J lost 0 bases, and 10 bases stayed unmatched. The CDR3 covers 17 residues. For the CDR3, the DNA is TGTGCCAGCAGTTTAATGTTCTTCCGGGACAGCTCCTACGAGCAGTACTTC. This encodes CASSLMFFRDSSYEQYF.

The table lists this clonotype with a few counts. J is TRBJ2-1 and V is TRBV29-1; D might be TRBD2 (5 bases). The CDR3 length is 16 residues. Deletions cut 0 bases from V and 2 bases from J, with 14 bases between. Germline CDR1 is SQVTM and CDR2 is ANQGSEA. CDR3 nucleotides: TGCAGCGTTGAAGATCTGGGGAGTCCCCCCTACAATGAGCAGTTCTTC. It yields the protein CSVEDLGSPPYNEQFF.

This clonotype has a handful of counts. The chain links TRBV7-6 to TRBJ2-7, with TRBD1 matching over 7 bases. With V trimmed by 5 bases and J by 4 bases, 8 bases remained unmatched. CDR3 length: 14 residues. Per germline, CDR1 SGHVS and CDR2 FNYEAQ. CDR3 bases: TGTGCCAGCAGCACAAGACCGACAGGGTACGAGCAGTACTTC. Translation: CASSTRPTGYEQYF.

The rearrangement links TRBV14 to TRBJ1-1, with D tentatively TRBD1 (5 bases). V was shortened by 1 base and J by 0 bases, with 21 bases between the two germline ends. This CDR3 spans 19 amino acids. The V gene's germline CDR1 is SGHDN and CDR2 FVKESK. CDR3 nucleotides: TGTGCCAGCAGCCAAGTTCGGGGAAAAGCCCTCAGGGTGAACACTGAAGCTTTCTTT. Translating gives CASSQVRGKALRVNTEAFF.

This clonotype was seen ten or more times. The chain uses TRBV28 and TRBJ2-5; D not certain. This CDR3 is built from 13 residues. Germline V gene data show CDR1 as MDHEN and CDR2 as SYDVKM. The germline V and J ends were trimmed by 6 bases and 1 base, with 9 bases remaining between them. The CDR3 loop is CASREEPQETQYF. CDR3 sequence (DNA): TGTGCCAGCAGGGAAGAGCCCCAAGAGACCCAGTACTTC.

This rearrangement joins TRBV7-9 to TRBJ2-1, with 8 nucleotides matching TRBD2. Germline loops: CDR1 SEHNR, CDR2 FQNEAQ (reference sequence). The CDR3 has 13 residues. Trimming removed 6 bases from V and 6 bases from J; junction bases left unmatched: 4. CDR3: CASSTGGRNEQFF. Written as DNA, the CDR3 is TGTGCCAGCAGTACGGGAGGGCGCAATGAGCAGTTCTTC.

This clonotype was seen repeatedly, ten times or more. The genes are TRBV7-2 and TRBJ1-2, with D hard to call. Germline values: CDR1 SGHTA, CDR2 FQGNSA. With 5 bases removed from V and 1 base from J, the gap between germline ends came to 14 bases. The CDR3 loop spans 15 amino acids. The CDR3, as DNA: TGTGCCAGCAGCCTTATTACCAGTCTTAACTATGGCTACACCTTC. It translates to CASSLITSLNYGYTF.

Ten or more counts support this clonotype. The V gene is TRBV12-3 or TRBV12-4, the J gene TRBJ1-1; TRBD1 matches at 8 bases. J lost 5 bases, V lost 5 bases, and 10 bases had no gene match. The length of the CDR3 is 15 residues. The CDR3 DNA reads as TGTGCCAGCAGTCTGTGGACAGGGAAAACAACTGAAGCTTTCTTT. Amino acids: CASSLWTGKTTEAFF.